Below, 11 T cell receptor beta chains from the same sample are listed, as sequenced in a study of blood T cell repertoires in COVID-19. Clones were read by immunoSEQ multiplex PCR, and TCRdb kept only the in-frame ones, dropping some. The top ten clones hold 6.9% of a sample with about 52,000 clones, under 85% of them seen once. The sequenced sample was peripheral blood. Every receptor here comes from a man between 65 and 79 years old with active COVID-19.

This chain links TRBV25-1 with TRBJ1-3; D is unresolved. In germline, CDR1 is MGHDK, CDR2 SYGVNS. The CDR3 runs to 14 residues. Deletions cut 6 bases from V and 4 bases from J, with 13 bases between. DNA for the CDR3: TGTGCCAGCAGCCCCCGTACCGGGGGAAACACCATATATTTT. This gives the protein CASSPRTGGNTIYF.

The genes are TRBV7-2 and TRBJ1-6; 9 bases fit TRBD1. From germline, CDR1 is SGHTA and CDR2 FQGNSA. The CDR3 is 12 residues long. Unmatched junction bases numbered 2, after V lost 8 bases and J lost 9 bases. The CDR3 region has the DNA TGTGCCAGCGGACAGGGGTCTTCACCCCTCCACTTT. Translating it yields CASGQGSSPLHF.

This chain connects TRBV4-1 to TRBJ2-7; 7 bases align to TRBD2. CDR1 is MGHRA and CDR2 is YSYEKL in the germline V gene. The CDR3 has 15 amino acids. The V segment lost 3 bases and the J segment 2 bases; nucleotides outside the gene matches: 7. For the CDR3, the DNA is TGCGCCAGCAGCCACACCGGGGGACTACCCTACGAGCAGTACTTC. The encoded protein is CASSHTGGLPYEQYF.

The chain couples TRBV5-5 to TRBJ2-1; 9 bases line up with TRBD1. Per the germline V gene, CDR1 is SGHKS and CDR2 is YYEKEE (reference sequence). J was trimmed by 9 bases and V by 4 bases; bases with no gene match: 8. This CDR3 is built from 14 residues. This CDR3 is CASSVTQGAGEQFF. The CDR3 nucleotides are TGTGCCAGCAGCGTGACACAGGGGGCGGGTGAGCAGTTCTTC.

This clone came up a few times. The chain joins TRBV6-1 to TRBJ1-5; possible D gene TRBD1, 5 bases. CDR3 size: 15 residues. V dropped 2 bases and J dropped 2 bases, with 10 bases sitting between them. Germline V gene lookup returns CDR1 MNHNS and CDR2 SASEGT. CDR3 in DNA: TGTGCCAGCAGTGAATCCGGGGGGGGCAATCAGCCCCAGCATTTT. Translated, it gives CASSESGGGNQPQHF.

This chain joins TRBV6-5 and TRBJ2-7; perhaps TRBD2 as D (5 bases). The V end was cut by 0 bases, the J end by 3 bases, with 6 bases between. The CDR3 runs 13 residues. In germline, CDR1 is MNHEY, CDR2 SVGAGI. CDR3 DNA: TGTGCCAGCAGTTACTCGGCGGGCTACGAGCAGTACTTC. The encoded protein is CASSYSAGYEQYF.

The chain couples TRBV2 to TRBJ1-4, with 7 bases identical to TRBD1. Germline loops: CDR1 SNHLY, CDR2 FYNNEI. The CDR3 runs to 18 residues. The ends lost 6 bases at V and 0 bases at J; junction bases unmatched: 13. The CDR3, as DNA: TGTGCCAGCAGGAAAACCGGGACAGCCCTTGCAACTAATGAAAAACTGTTTTTT. Translating gives CASRKTGTALATNEKLFF.

J is TRBJ2-5 and V is TRBV6-5, with TRBD2 matching over 13 bases. CDR3 length: 16 residues. Germline V gene sequence: CDR1 MNHEY, CDR2 SVGAGI. The ends lost 4 bases at V and 1 base at J; junction bases unmatched: 3. CDR3 DNA: TGTGCCAGCAGTTTAACTAGCGGGGGGGCCCAAGAGACCCAGTACTTC. Its translation: CASSLTSGGAQETQYF.

The chain couples TRBV5-1 to TRBJ2-5; D might be TRBD1 (7 bases). Trimming shortened V by 6 bases and J by 5 bases, and 14 bases separated the two germline ends. CDR1 and CDR2 (germline): SGHRS, YFSETQ. There are 13 residues in the CDR3. The CDR3 here is CASTRAGQETQYF. Here the CDR3 DNA reads TGCGCCAGCACGCGGGCGGGACAGGAGACCCAGTACTTC.

The V call is TRBV6-6, the J call TRBJ2-5; 9 positions match TRBD2. There are 16 residues in the CDR3. V was pared by 6 bases and J by 1 base, with 9 bases of the junction left unmatched. Germline V gene lookup returns CDR1 MNHNY and CDR2 SVGAGI (reference sequence). The CDR3: CASSPRRGGAQETQYF. The CDR3 nucleotides are TGTGCCAGCAGCCCCCGTCGCGGGGGGGCCCAAGAGACCCAGTACTTC.

The chain combines TRBV6-6 with TRBJ2-2; 13 bases match TRBD2. CDR1 is MNHNY, CDR2 SVGAGI, per germline (reference sequence). The ends lost 5 bases at V and 4 bases at J; junction bases unmatched: 7. The CDR3 is made up of 17 amino acids. DNA for the CDR3: TGTGCCAGCAGTCTTGGACTAGCGGGGGCGACCACCGGGGAGCTGTTTTTT. Translated: CASSLGLAGATTGELFF.